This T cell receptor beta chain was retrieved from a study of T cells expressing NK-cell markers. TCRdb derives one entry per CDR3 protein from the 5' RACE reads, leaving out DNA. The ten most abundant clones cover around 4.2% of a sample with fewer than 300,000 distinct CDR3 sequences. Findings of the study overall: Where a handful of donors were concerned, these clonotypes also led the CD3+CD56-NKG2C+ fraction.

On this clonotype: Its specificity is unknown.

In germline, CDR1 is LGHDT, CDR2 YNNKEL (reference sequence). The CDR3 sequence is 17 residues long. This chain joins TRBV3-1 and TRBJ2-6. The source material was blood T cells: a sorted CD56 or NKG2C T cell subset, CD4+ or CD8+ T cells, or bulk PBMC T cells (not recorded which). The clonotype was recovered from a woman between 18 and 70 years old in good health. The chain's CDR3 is CASSQAGRPTGANVLTF.